The 30 T cell receptor beta chains below were found in one sample sequenced in a study of blood T cell repertoires in COVID-19. The method was immunoSEQ multiplex PCR; TCRdb's version includes in-frame clones alone and lacks a portion of them. The sample shows about 87,000 clones, roughly 88% of them seen only once. Sequencing was performed on peripheral blood. The receptor source for this set is an elderly woman with COVID-19, enrolled during active disease.

The chain recombines TRBV5-4 with TRBJ2-5, with D tentatively TRBD2 (6 bases). The CDR3 extends over 13 amino acids. With 10 bases removed from V and 3 bases from J, the gap between germline ends came to 16 bases. Germline values: CDR1 SGHNT, CDR2 YYREEE (reference sequence). Here the CDR3 DNA reads TGTGCCGGGGGGTTGAACCCTGAAGAGACCCAGTACTTC. This encodes CAGGLNPEETQYF.

The chain joins TRBV7-3 to TRBJ2-5, with TRBD2 identical over 11 bases. V gave up 5 bases and J gave up 5 bases; unmatched junction bases: 7. The germline CDR1 and CDR2 sequences are SGHTA and FQGTGA. The CDR3 length is 15 residues. CDR3 nucleotide sequence: TGTGCCAGCAGCCCGTTAGCGGGGGGGTATGAGACCCAGTACTTC. This translates into CASSPLAGGYETQYF.

J is TRBJ1-3 and V is TRBV9; the D is unclear. Germline CDR1 and CDR2: SGDLS and YYNGEE. The CDR3 sequence is 15 residues long. Trimming removed 4 bases from V and 3 bases from J, with 14 bases in between. Here the CDR3 DNA reads TGTGCCAGCAGCCCCCCCGGGGTCGTTGGAAACACCATATATTTT. Encoded protein: CASSPPGVVGNTIYF.

The rearrangement links TRBV2 to TRBJ1-2; 7 bases align to TRBD1. In germline, CDR1 is SNHLY, CDR2 FYNNEI. This CDR3 has 13 residues. With 4 bases clipped from V and 3 bases from J, the junction kept 2 bases outside the gene matches. The CDR3 region has the DNA TGTGCCAGCAGTGTCGGACAGGACTATGGCTACACCTTC. Translation: CASSVGQDYGYTF.

This chain uses TRBV5-1 with TRBJ1-3; D is undetermined. The CDR3 runs 16 residues. Germline CDR1 SGHRS, CDR2 YFSETQ. Trimming took 2 bases from V and 0 from J, leaving 12 bases between them. The CDR3 region is CASSLEAASSGNTIYF. As DNA, the CDR3 is TGCGCCAGCAGCTTAGAGGCAGCTTCCTCTGGAAACACCATATATTTT.

The chain couples TRBV28 to TRBJ1-6, with 7 bases aligning to TRBD1. Germline V gene sequence: CDR1 MDHEN, CDR2 SYDVKM. V was clipped by 6 bases and J by 6 bases; unmatched bases: 11. CDR3 length: 16 amino acids. CDR3 residues: CASSTPDRDLNSPLHF. CDR3 DNA: TGTGCCAGCAGCACTCCTGACAGGGACCTTAATTCACCCCTCCACTTT.

This sequence joins TRBV6-5 and TRBJ1-2; D ambiguous. The V and J ends lost 0 bases and 2 bases respectively, with 10 bases between them. CDR3 length equals 15 residues. The germline gives CDR1 MNHEY, CDR2 SVGAGI. This chain's CDR3 is CASSYSSTGNYGYTF. Here the CDR3 DNA reads TGTGCCAGCAGTTACTCGAGTACGGGGAACTATGGCTACACCTTC.

The V and J genes are TRBV5-1 and TRBJ2-7; possibly TRBD2 for D (6 bases). V lost 4 bases, J lost 3 bases, and 11 bases lay in between. The CDR3 contains 13 residues. Per the germline V gene, CDR1 is SGHRS and CDR2 is YFSETQ. Here the CDR3 reads CASSRDSYYEQYF. As DNA, the CDR3 is TGCGCCAGCAGCCGGGACTCGTACTACGAGCAGTACTTC.

The chain employs TRBV27 and TRBJ2-6; perhaps TRBD1 as D (5 bases). V gave up 3 bases and J gave up 1 base, with 10 bases separating them. The CDR3 sequence is 16 residues long. Germline V gene data show CDR1 as MNHEY and CDR2 as SMNVEV (reference sequence). The CDR3 DNA sequence: TGTGCCAGCAGTTTGGGGCGGAGTTCTGGGGCCAACGTCCTGACTTTC. Protein sequence: CASSLGRSSGANVLTF.

The rearrangement uses TRBV10-1 and TRBJ2-1, with 9 bases aligning to TRBD1. Germline values: CDR1 WNHNN, CDR2 SYGVQD (reference sequence). Losses at the gene ends were 5 bases for V and 4 bases for J; bases not matched to a gene: 6. The CDR3 runs 15 residues. DNA of the CDR3: TGCGCCAGCAGTAACCCGGGACAGGGATACAATGAGCAGTTCTTC. This codes for CASSNPGQGYNEQFF.

This chain links TRBV3-1 (or the pseudogene TRBV3-2) with TRBJ2-2; D gene unclear. The CDR3 extends over 12 amino acids. Per germline, CDR1 LGHDT and CDR2 YNNKEL (reference sequence). The ends were cut back, 1 base at V and 11 bases at J, with 8 bases in the middle. The chain's CDR3 is CASSQAFPELFF. DNA for the CDR3: TGTGCCAGCAGCCAAGCCTTCCCCGAGCTGTTTTTT.

This chain uses TRBV10-3 with TRBJ2-2; perhaps TRBD2 as D (5 bases). Germline CDR1 reads ENHRY; CDR2 reads SYGVKD. The CDR3 runs 14 residues. The germline V and J ends were trimmed by 2 bases and 6 bases, with 10 bases remaining between them. This CDR3 reads CAISETTGSGELFF. As DNA, the CDR3 is TGTGCCATCAGTGAGACCACGGGGTCCGGGGAGCTGTTTTTT.

The chain recombines TRBV7-9 with TRBJ1-2; D ambiguous. Germline CDR1 is SEHNR and CDR2 is FQNEAQ (reference sequence). V was cut by 11 bases and J by 0 bases, with 13 bases left in between. This CDR3 is built from 13 residues. CDR3 protein: CAGETLANYGYTF. The CDR3 coding sequence is TGTGCCGGGGAGACTCTAGCTAACTATGGCTACACCTTC.

The chain has TRBV30 and TRBJ1-4; 7 bases are a match to TRBD1. Germline V gene lookup returns CDR1 GTSNPN and CDR2 SVGIG (reference sequence). J was trimmed by 6 bases and V by 3 bases; bases with no gene match: 1. The CDR3 totals 12 residues. In DNA form, the CDR3 reads TGTGCCTGGAGCAGGGGGGATGAAAAACTGTTTTTT. Translated: CAWSRGDEKLFF. The variable domain in full, completed from reference TRBV30 and TRBJ1-4, reads SQTIHQWPATLVQPVGSPLSLECTVEGTSNPNLYWYRQAAGRGLQLLFYSVGIGQISSEVPQNLSASRPQDRQFILSSKKLLLSDSGFYLCAWSRGDEKLFFGSGTQLSVL.

The chain is built from TRBV10-3 and TRBJ2-3; 7 bases are a match to TRBD2. Per germline, CDR1 ENHRY and CDR2 SYGVKD. With 3 bases clipped from V and 1 base from J, the junction kept 1 base outside the gene matches. The length of the CDR3 is 14 residues. CDR3 in amino acids: CAISDAGGTDTQYF. As DNA, the CDR3 is TGTGCCATCAGTGACGCGGGGGGCACAGATACGCAGTATTTT.

This chain joins TRBV7-2 and TRBJ2-4; TRBD2 might be the D (5 bases). The CDR3 contains 13 residues. Trimming shortened V by 4 bases and J by 6 bases, and 10 bases separated the two germline ends. The germline CDR1 and CDR2 sequences are SGHTA and FQGNSA. CDR3 nucleotide sequence: TGTGCCAGCAGCTCGAATCGGGGAAACATTCAGTACTTC. Its translation: CASSSNRGNIQYF.

The chain recombines TRBV11-2 with TRBJ2-7; no clear D. Germline V gene lookup returns CDR1 SGHAT and CDR2 FQNNGV. The CDR3 runs 10 residues. The V end lost 3 bases, the J end lost 6 bases, and 3 bases lay between the germline ends. CDR3 loop: CASSFSEQYF. CDR3 in DNA: TGTGCCAGCAGCTTCTCCGAGCAGTACTTC. Using reference TRBV11-2 and TRBJ2-7 for the parts outside the CDR3, the full variable domain is EAGVAQSPRYKIIEKRQSVAFWCNPISGHATLYWYQQILGQGPKLLIQFQNNGVVDDSQLPKDRFSAERLKGVDSTLKIQPAKLEDSAVYLCASSFSEQYFGPGTRLTVT.

The J gene is TRBJ2-5, the V gene TRBV19, with 11 bases lining up with TRBD1. Germline loops: CDR1 LNHDA, CDR2 SQIVND (reference sequence). The J segment lost 2 bases and the V segment lost 4 bases, leaving 6 bases of the junction unmatched. The CDR3 length is 16 residues. The CDR3 reads CASSRGTGGEQETQYF. DNA of the CDR3: TGTGCCAGTAGTAGGGGGACAGGGGGAGAACAAGAGACCCAGTACTTC.

This clone was counted only a few times. The chain combines TRBV18 with TRBJ2-2; 8 bases map to TRBD1. The V gene end was trimmed by 3 bases and the J gene end by 7 bases; junction bases not matched to a gene: 7. Germline V lookup: CDR1 KGHSH, CDR2 LQKENI. This CDR3 spans 15 amino acids. CDR3 nucleotide sequence: TGTGCCAGCTCACCGGGCAGGGGGCGAGGCGGGGAGCTGTTTTTT. As protein: CASSPGRGRGGELFF.

CDR3 DNA: TGTGCCAGCAGTGAATGGAGCGGGGGTTACAATGAGCAGTTCTTC. It codes for CASSEWSGGYNEQFF. The V call is TRBV2, the J call TRBJ2-1; 8 nucleotides line up with TRBD2. This CDR3 is 15 amino acids long. Looked up from germline, CDR1 is SNHLY and CDR2 is FYNNEI. The V segment lost 2 bases and the J segment 4 bases; nucleotides outside the gene matches: 4.

V is TRBV2 and J is TRBJ2-2; the D gene is possibly TRBD1 (5 bases). This CDR3 contains 14 residues. V lost 6 bases, J lost 4 bases, and 12 bases lay in between. The germline V gene has CDR1 SNHLY and CDR2 FYNNEI. CDR3 in amino acids: CASSPGQATGELFF. Here the CDR3 DNA reads TGTGCCAGCAGCCCAGGACAAGCCACCGGGGAGCTGTTTTTT.

V is TRBV12-3 or TRBV12-4 and J is TRBJ1-3; D remains ambiguous. There are 12 residues in the CDR3. Trimming took off 6 bases at V and 0 bases at J, with 3 bases between the two ends. CDR3 DNA: TGTGCCAGCAGGCGCTCTGGAAACACCATATATTTT. It translates to CASRRSGNTIYF.

This chain uses TRBV6-5 with TRBJ1-5, with D uncertain. CDR3 length: 15 amino acids. The germline V gene has CDR1 MNHEY and CDR2 SVGAGI. The V end was cut by 0 bases, the J end by 3 bases, with 9 bases between. CDR3 loop: CASSYSPGNNQPQHF. As DNA, the CDR3 is TGTGCCAGCAGTTACTCCCCGGGGAACAATCAGCCCCAGCATTTT.

The chain recombines TRBV2 with TRBJ2-7; D gene uncertain. The germline V and J ends were trimmed by 6 bases and 0 bases, with 15 bases remaining between them. This CDR3 has 15 amino acids. CDR1 and CDR2 (germline): SNHLY, FYNNEI. The CDR3 sequence is CASRPLPLSSYEQYF. CDR3 nucleotides: TGTGCCAGCAGGCCCCTCCCTCTTAGCTCCTACGAGCAGTACTTC.

The V gene is TRBV7-2, the J gene TRBJ2-7, with 10 bases matching TRBD2. Germline V lookup: CDR1 SGHTA, CDR2 FQGNSA. The CDR3 loop spans 15 amino acids. Germline trimming cut 6 bases from V and 6 bases from J; bases unmatched to any gene: 11. CDR3 bases: TGTGCCAGCAGGGACCAGCGGGGGGGGCCAAGCGAGCAGTACTTC. Protein: CASRDQRGGPSEQYF.

The V call is TRBV19, the J call TRBJ2-7, with D tentatively TRBD2 (5 bases). CDR3 size: 15 residues. V lost 6 bases, J lost 2 bases, and 17 bases lay in between. Germline assignment: CDR1 LNHDA and CDR2 SQIVND (reference sequence). The CDR3 DNA sequence: TGTGCCAGTAGCACCGGAGATGCGAGGGCCTACGAGCAGTACTTC. It encodes CASSTGDARAYEQYF.

The V call is TRBV5-4, the J call TRBJ1-1, with D possibly being TRBD1 (5 bases). This CDR3 spans 13 amino acids. The V gene's germline CDR1 is SGHNT and CDR2 YYREEE (reference sequence). Trimming removed 4 bases at V and 1 base at J, with 8 bases between. The CDR3 loop is CASSQDRNTEAFF. In nucleotides, the CDR3 is TGTGCCAGCAGCCAAGACAGGAACACTGAAGCTTTCTTT.

V and J are TRBV7-2 and TRBJ2-5; D is possibly TRBD1 (6 bases). Deletions cut 5 bases from V and 4 bases from J, with 11 bases between. Germline V CDR1 and CDR2: SGHTA, FQGNSA. This CDR3 has 13 residues. The CDR3 DNA follows: TGTGCCAGCAGCCGATCAGGGGTAGAGACCCAGTACTTC. Encoded protein: CASSRSGVETQYF.

The gene calls are TRBV3-1 (or the pseudogene TRBV3-2) and TRBJ2-5, with D possibly TRBD2 on 6 matching bases. The CDR3 consists of 17 residues. With 4 bases removed from V and 1 base from J, the gap between germline ends came to 19 bases. Germline V CDR1 and CDR2: LGHDT, YNNKEL (reference sequence). For the CDR3, the DNA is TGTGCCAGCAGCCCTGCCTTGGGACTGGCGATCCAAGAGACCCAGTACTTC. This encodes CASSPALGLAIQETQYF.

J is TRBJ2-5 and V is TRBV7-9; D not certain. Germline lookup yields CDR1 SEHNR and CDR2 FQNEAQ (reference sequence). CDR3 length equals 11 residues. The germline V and J ends were trimmed by 5 bases and 10 bases, with 11 bases remaining between them. CDR3 in amino acids: CASSRQDVQYF. Here the CDR3 DNA reads TGTGCCAGCAGCAGGCAGGATGTCCAGTACTTC.